The 6 T cell receptor beta chains below come from one sample, sequenced in a study of blood T cell repertoires in COVID-19. This table comes from immunoSEQ multiplex PCR, and its TCRdb copy is limited to in-frame clones, with some not included. The table lists 310,000 or so clones, 75% to 95% of them singletons. Sequencing was carried out using PBMCs or T cells enriched from blood (not recorded which). The receptors here all came from a woman in her 30s who had recovered from COVID-19.

CDR3 protein: CASSDRQVRAYEQYF. CDR3 DNA sequence: TGTGCCAGCAGTGACAGACAGGTACGGGCCTACGAGCAGTACTTC. J is TRBJ2-7 and V is TRBV6-1; weak D call: TRBD1 (6 bases). The CDR3 extends over 15 amino acids. V was clipped by 3 bases and J by 2 bases, with 14 bases between them. Germline-derived CDR1 and CDR2 are MNHNS and SASEGT.

V is TRBV7-3 and J is TRBJ1-2; no firm D call. The V end was cut by 5 bases, the J end by 6 bases, with 16 bases between. CDR3 size: 14 residues. Germline-derived CDR1 and CDR2 are SGHTA and FQGTGA. The CDR3 protein is CASSPLGGWDGYTF. CDR3 DNA: TGTGCCAGCAGCCCTCTAGGAGGCTGGGATGGCTACACCTTC.

Regarding this clone: It is unclear where the CDR3 begins or ends on the DNA, so no DNA is shown, and the CDR3 is as TCRdb lists it. The rearrangement links TRBV5-4 to TRBJ2-2; TRBD2 is the table's D call, not checked against the DNA. The CDR3 length is 15 residues, termini included. Germline assignment: CDR1 SGHNT and CDR2 YYREEE (reference sequence). The CDR3 protein is CASSLEGLRAGELFF.

This rearrangement joins TRBV7-3 to TRBJ2-1, with 10 bases that match TRBD2. This CDR3 spans 16 amino acids. V was pared by 5 bases and J by 9 bases, with 13 bases of the junction left unmatched. Germline loops: CDR1 SGHTA, CDR2 FQGTGA. Written as DNA, the CDR3 is TGTGCCAGCAGCCGGCCCGGGCTAGCGGGAGAGGGTGAGCAGTTCTTC. Amino acids: CASSRPGLAGEGEQFF.

The chain combines TRBV7-9 with TRBJ2-5; D unresolved. The CDR3 totals 18 residues. V was trimmed by 1 base and J by 1 base, leaving 19 bases between them. Per germline, CDR1 SEHNR and CDR2 FQNEAQ (reference sequence). The CDR3 loop is CASSLDVPRHRRQETQYF. The CDR3 coding sequence is TGTGCCAGCAGCTTAGATGTGCCGCGACACCGGCGCCAAGAGACCCAGTACTTC.

The genes are TRBV5-6 and TRBJ1-5, with a tentative D call TRBD1 (6 bases). V dropped 0 bases and J dropped 8 bases, with 21 bases sitting between them. This CDR3 is built from 17 residues. CDR1 is SGHDT, CDR2 YYEEEE, per germline. The CDR3 is CASSLGGGFTHREPQHF. CDR3 DNA: TGTGCCAGCAGCTTGGGCGGGGGATTCACCCACAGGGAGCCCCAGCATTTT.